This TCR beta chain comes out of a study of naive and memory T cell subsets. Study-wide results and limits: Potentially, T cell activation and differentiation skew this RNA-based measurement. Reportedly, tuberculin skin test sites gave far more TCRs than other biopsies.

At least ten counts were recorded for this clonotype. What it recognizes is unknown. The J segment lost 4 bases and the V segment lost 4 bases, leaving 9 bases of the junction unmatched. Germline assignment: CDR1 SGHNT and CDR2 YYREEE (reference sequence). This CDR3 spans 15 amino acids. Amplification of ligated cDNA took four PCR rounds with SP2 and nested alpha and beta constant primers. A single record per CDR3 protein comes from TCRdb applying MiXCR to the UMI-ligation and nested PCR reads. The repertoire holds about 30,000 distinct CDR3 sequences, with 6.7% as singletons. Treatment in this sample: skin biopsy from PPD injection site in Mantoux-positive individual. An oligonucleotide containing a UMI was ligated to the 3' end of TCR cDNA. Skin biopsies came from PPD injection sites in Mantoux-positive individuals. Cells were not sorted; total RNA input targeted roughly 1 to 1,100 ng.

The chain employs TRBV5-4 and TRBJ2-5, with 8 nucleotides matching TRBD1. The receptor's source is an adult in good health. The source material was skin, sampled from a tuberculin skin test site. CDR3 residues: CASSIRDRNIETQYF. The CDR3 DNA reads as TGTGCCAGCAGCATTAGGGACAGGAACATAGAGACCCAGTACTTC.